This T cell receptor beta chain was documented in a study of chemoradiotherapy in HPV16-positive cancers. Overall study findings and caveats: Non-HPV-specific T cells did not expand in tumors during treatment, whereas candidate HPV-specific clones and E7-related motifs did. In HPV16-positive patients, HPV-responsive T-cell expansion tracked better recurrence-free survival. HPV-specific T cells were functionally defined from only two HPV16-positive patients.

The data were produced by immunoSEQ multiplex PCR, yet TCRdb's version contains in-frame clones alone and is incomplete. Of more than 20,000 clones listed, around 87% are singletons. Repertoires were sampled repeatedly during chemoradiotherapy. As to this clone: Its specificity is not known.

Trimming cost V 6 bases and J 4 bases, with 6 bases left between them. This CDR3 is 11 amino acids long. Germline V lookup: CDR1 MDHEN, CDR2 SYDVKM. The chain combines TRBV28 with TRBJ1-2; the D gene is possibly TRBD1 (6 bases). The TCR comes from a human donor with HPV-associated anogenital cancer. The sample in question was blood, obtained from a patient who underwent chemoradiotherapy. The CDR3 spells CASSRGYGYTF. The CDR3 DNA reads as TGTGCCAGCAGCAGGGGCTATGGCTACACCTTC.